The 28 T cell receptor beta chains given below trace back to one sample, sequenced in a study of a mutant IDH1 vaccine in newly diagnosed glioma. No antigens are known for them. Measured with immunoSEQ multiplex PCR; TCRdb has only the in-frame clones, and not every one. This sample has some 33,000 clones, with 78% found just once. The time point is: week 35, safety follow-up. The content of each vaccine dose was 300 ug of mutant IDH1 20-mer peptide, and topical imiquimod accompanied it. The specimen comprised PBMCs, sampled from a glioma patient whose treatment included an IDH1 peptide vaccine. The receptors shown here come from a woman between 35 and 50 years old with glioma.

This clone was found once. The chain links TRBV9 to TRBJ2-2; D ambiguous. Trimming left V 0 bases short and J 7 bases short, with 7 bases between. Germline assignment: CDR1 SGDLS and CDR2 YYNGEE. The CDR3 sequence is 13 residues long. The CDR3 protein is CASSVVGLGELFF. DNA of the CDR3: TGTGCCAGCAGCGTAGTAGGCCTCGGGGAGCTGTTTTTT.

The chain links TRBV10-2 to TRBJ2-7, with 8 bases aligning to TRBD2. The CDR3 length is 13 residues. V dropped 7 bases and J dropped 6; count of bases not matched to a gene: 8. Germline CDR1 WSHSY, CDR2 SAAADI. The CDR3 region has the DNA TGCGCCAGCACCCCTAGCGGGTCAAGCGAGCAGTACTTC. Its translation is CASTPSGSSEQYF.

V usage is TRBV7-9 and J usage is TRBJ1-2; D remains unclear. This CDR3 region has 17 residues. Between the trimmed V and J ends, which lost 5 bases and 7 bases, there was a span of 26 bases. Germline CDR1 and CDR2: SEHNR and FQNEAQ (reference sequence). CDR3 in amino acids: CASSHQIGTSTHSGYTF. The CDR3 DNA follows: TGTGCCAGCAGCCATCAAATTGGTACGTCCACGCATAGTGGCTACACCTTC. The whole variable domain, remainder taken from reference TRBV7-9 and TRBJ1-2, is DTGVSQNPRHKITKRGQNVTFRCDPISEHNRLYWYRQTLGQGPEFLTYFQNEAQLEKSRLLSDRFSAERPKGSFSTLEIQRTEQGDSAMYLCASSHQIGTSTHSGYTFGSGTRLTVV.

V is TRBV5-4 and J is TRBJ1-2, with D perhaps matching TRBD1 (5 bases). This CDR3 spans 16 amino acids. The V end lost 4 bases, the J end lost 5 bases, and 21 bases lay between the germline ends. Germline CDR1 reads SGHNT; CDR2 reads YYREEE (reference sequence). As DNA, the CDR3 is TGTGCCAGCAGCCCGGGAAAGGCAGGGAGTGTGTATGGCTACACCTTC. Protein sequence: CASSPGKAGSVYGYTF.

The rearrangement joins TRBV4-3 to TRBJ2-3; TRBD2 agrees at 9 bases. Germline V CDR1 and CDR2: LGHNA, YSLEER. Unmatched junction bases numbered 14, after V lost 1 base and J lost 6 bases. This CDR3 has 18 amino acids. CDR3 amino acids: CASSQGAGGKLGADTQYF. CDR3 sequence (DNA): TGCGCCAGCAGCCAAGGCGCGGGGGGGAAATTGGGTGCGGATACGCAGTATTTT.

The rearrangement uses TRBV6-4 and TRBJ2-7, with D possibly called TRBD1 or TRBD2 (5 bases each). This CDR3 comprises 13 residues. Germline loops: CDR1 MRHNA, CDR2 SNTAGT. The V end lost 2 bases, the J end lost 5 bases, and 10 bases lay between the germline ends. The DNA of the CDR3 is TGTGCCAGCAGTGACGAGGGGTTCCACGAGCAGTACTTC. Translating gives CASSDEGFHEQYF.

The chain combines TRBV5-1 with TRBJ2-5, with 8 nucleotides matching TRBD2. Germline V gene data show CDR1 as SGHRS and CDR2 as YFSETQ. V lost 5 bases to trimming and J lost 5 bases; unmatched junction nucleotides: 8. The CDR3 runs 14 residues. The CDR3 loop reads CASSGTRAQETQYF. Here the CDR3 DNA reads TGCGCCAGCAGTGGGACTAGGGCCCAGGAGACCCAGTACTTC.

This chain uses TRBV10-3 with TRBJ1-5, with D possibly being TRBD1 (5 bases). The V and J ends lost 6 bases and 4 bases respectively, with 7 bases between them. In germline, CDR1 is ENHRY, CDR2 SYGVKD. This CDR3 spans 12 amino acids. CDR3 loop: CAISRENQPQHF. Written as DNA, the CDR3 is TGTGCCATCAGCAGGGAGAATCAGCCCCAGCATTTT.

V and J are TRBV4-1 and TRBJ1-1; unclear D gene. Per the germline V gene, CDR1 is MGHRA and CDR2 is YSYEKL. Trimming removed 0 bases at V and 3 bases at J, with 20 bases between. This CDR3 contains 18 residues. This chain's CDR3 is CASSQDGHPQITHTEAFF. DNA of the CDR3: TGCGCCAGCAGCCAAGATGGGCACCCCCAAATCACCCACACTGAAGCTTTCTTT.

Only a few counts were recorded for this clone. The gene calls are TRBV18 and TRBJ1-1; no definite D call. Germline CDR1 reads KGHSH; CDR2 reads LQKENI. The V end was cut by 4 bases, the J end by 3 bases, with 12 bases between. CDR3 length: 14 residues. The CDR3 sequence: CASSQTGRDTEAFF. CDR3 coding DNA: TGTGCCAGCTCACAAACCGGAAGGGACACTGAAGCTTTCTTT.

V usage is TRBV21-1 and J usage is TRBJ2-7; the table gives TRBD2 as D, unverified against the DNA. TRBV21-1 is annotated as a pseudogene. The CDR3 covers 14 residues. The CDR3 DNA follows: TGTGCCGGACCACAGCGGGGCACCTCCTACGAGCAGTACTTC. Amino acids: CAGPQRGTSYEQYF.

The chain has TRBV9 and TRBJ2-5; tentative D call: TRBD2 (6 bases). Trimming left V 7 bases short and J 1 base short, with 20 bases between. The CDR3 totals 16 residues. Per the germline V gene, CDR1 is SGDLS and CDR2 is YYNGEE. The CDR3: CASADPQGRIQETQYF. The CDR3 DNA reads TGTGCCAGCGCCGACCCGCAAGGGAGGATCCAAGAGACCCAGTACTTC.

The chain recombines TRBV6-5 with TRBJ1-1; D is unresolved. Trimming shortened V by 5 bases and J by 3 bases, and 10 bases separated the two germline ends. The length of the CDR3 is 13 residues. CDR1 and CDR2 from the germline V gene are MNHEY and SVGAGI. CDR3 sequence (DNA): TGTGCCAGCAGTACACCAGCGGACACTGAAGCTTTCTTT. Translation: CASSTPADTEAFF.

The CDR3 spells CASTRTGGRVEKLFF. CDR3 in DNA: TGTGCCAGCACCCGAACCGGGGGGCGGGTTGAAAAACTGTTTTTT. The V gene is TRBV6-5, the J gene TRBJ1-4; D is possibly TRBD1 (6 bases). Germline lookup yields CDR1 MNHEY and CDR2 SVGAGI. V was trimmed by 7 bases and J by 7 bases, leaving 19 bases between them. The CDR3 contains 15 residues.

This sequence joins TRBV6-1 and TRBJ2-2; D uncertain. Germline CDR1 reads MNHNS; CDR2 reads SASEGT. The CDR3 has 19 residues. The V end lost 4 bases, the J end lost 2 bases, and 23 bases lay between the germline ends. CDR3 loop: CASSARISLSSANTGELFF. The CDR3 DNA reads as TGTGCCAGCAGTGCGAGGATCTCGTTAAGCTCCGCAAACACCGGGGAGCTGTTTTTT.

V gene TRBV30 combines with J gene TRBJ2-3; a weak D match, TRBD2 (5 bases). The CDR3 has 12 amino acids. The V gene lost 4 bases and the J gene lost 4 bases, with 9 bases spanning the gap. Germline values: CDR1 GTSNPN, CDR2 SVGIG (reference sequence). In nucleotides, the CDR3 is TGTGCCTGGACTGCGGGTCCAGATACGCAGTATTTT. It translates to CAWTAGPDTQYF.

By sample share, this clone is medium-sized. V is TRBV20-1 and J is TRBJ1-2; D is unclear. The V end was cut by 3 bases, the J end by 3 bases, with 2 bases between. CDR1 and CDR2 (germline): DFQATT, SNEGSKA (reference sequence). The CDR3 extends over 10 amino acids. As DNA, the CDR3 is TGCAGTGCTAGTGACTATGGCTACACCTTC. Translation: CSASDYGYTF.

CDR3 nucleotides: TGTGCCACCGCGGGTTCCAGGGGGGCAGGGTCCCAGTACTTC. Translating it yields CATAGSRGAGSQYF. The rearrangement joins TRBV6-5 to TRBJ2-5; a weak D match, TRBD1 (7 bases). V was cut by 10 bases and J by 9 bases, with 24 bases left in between. This CDR3 is 14 amino acids long. CDR1 is MNHEY and CDR2 is SVGAGI in the germline V gene.

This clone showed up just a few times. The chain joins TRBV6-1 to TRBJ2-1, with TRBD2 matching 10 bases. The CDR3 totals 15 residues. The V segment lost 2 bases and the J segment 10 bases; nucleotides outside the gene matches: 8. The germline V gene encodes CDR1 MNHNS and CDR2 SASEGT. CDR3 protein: CASSERSSGGSEQFF. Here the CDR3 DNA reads TGTGCCAGCAGTGAACGCAGTAGCGGGGGGTCCGAGCAGTTCTTC.

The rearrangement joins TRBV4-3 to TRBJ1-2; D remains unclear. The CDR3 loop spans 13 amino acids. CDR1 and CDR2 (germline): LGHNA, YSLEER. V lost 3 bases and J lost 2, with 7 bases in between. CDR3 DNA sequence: TGCGCCAGCAGCCACGATGGGAACTATGGCTACACCTTC. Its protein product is CASSHDGNYGYTF.

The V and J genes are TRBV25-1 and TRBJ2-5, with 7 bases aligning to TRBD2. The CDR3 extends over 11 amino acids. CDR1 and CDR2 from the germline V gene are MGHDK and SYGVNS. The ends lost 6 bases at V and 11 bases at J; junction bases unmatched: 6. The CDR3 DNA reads TGTGCCAGCAGGGAAACCGGGGGGCAGTACTTC. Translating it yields CASRETGGQYF.

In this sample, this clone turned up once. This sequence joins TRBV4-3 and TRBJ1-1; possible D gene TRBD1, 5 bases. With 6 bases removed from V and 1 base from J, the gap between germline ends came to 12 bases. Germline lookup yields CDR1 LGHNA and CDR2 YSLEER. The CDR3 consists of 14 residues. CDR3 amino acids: CASSQTDRNTEAFF. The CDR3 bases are TGCGCCAGCAGTCAGACTGACAGGAACACTGAAGCTTTCTTT.

The DNA of the CDR3 is TGTGCCAGCTCACCGCAGGGGGCCCAATCAACTAATGAAAAACTGTTTTTT. This gives the protein CASSPQGAQSTNEKLFF. V usage is TRBV18 and J usage is TRBJ1-4; 8 bases are shared with TRBD1. Looked up from germline, CDR1 is KGHSH and CDR2 is LQKENI. V was clipped by 3 bases and J by 0 bases; unmatched bases: 6. The CDR3 extends over 17 amino acids.

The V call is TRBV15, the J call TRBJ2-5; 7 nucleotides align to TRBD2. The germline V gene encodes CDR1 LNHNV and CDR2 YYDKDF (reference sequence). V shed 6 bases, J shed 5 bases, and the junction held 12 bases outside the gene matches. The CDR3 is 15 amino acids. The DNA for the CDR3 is TGTGCCACCAGTCCGAACGGGGGGAGCGGGGAGACCCAGTACTTC. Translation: CATSPNGGSGETQYF.

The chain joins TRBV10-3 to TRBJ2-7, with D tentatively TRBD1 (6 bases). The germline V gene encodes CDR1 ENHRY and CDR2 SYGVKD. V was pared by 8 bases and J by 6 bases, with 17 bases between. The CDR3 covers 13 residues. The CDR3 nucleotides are TGTGCCATCCATGGGTGGGGGCTGGGCGAGCAGTACTTC. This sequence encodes CAIHGWGLGEQYF.

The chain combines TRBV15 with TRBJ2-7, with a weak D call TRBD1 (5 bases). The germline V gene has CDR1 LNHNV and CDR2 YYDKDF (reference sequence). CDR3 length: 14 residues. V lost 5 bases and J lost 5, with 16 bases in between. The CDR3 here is CATSASKGAHEQYF. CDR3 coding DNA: TGTGCCACCAGCGCCTCGAAAGGGGCCCACGAGCAGTACTTC.

For the CDR3, the DNA is TGCGCCAGCAGCTCGGGGATACTCGGGGAGCTGTTTTTT. As protein: CASSSGILGELFF. The chain combines TRBV5-1 with TRBJ2-2, with D maybe TRBD2 (5 bases). Germline CDR1 is SGHRS and CDR2 is YFSETQ. Deletions cut 3 bases from V and 7 bases from J, with 10 bases between. CDR3 length equals 13 residues.

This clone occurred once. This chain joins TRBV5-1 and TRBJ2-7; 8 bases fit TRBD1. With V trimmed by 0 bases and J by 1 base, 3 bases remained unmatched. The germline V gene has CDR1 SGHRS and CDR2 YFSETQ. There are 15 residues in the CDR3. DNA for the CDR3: TGCGCCAGCAGCTTGGGACAGGGGTTATCCTACGAGCAGTACTTC. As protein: CASSLGQGLSYEQYF.